The next 9 T cell receptor beta chains were all read from a single sample in a study of regulatory T cells in long-lasting Graves disease. The authors built TCR beta libraries using iRepertoire HTBI primers and Arm-PCR of CDR3 regions. TCRdb used MiXCR to reprocess the multiplex PCR reads, holding one entry per CDR3 protein. Of some 440,000 distinct CDR3 sequences in the sample, around 21% were seen once. The time point was: persistent/refractory GD, antithyroid drugs over 5 years with positive TRAb. TCR sequences were obtained from RNA taken from PBMCs. The sample was peripheral blood mononuclear cells (PBMCs), taken when the disease was refractory, from a patient treated with antithyroid drugs. Every receptor here comes from a female donor with Graves disease.

The chain links TRBV20-1 to TRBJ2-7; D might be TRBD2 (5 bases). This CDR3 comprises 16 residues. The germline CDR1 and CDR2 sequences are DFQATT and SNEGSKA (reference sequence). V was cut by 2 bases and J by 3 bases, with 20 bases left in between. The CDR3 sequence: CSARPRVGAINYEQYF. The CDR3 DNA is TGCAGTGCTAGACCTCGTGTGGGAGCAATTAACTACGAGCAGTACTTC.

The chain joins TRBV15 to TRBJ2-5; the D call may be TRBD1 or TRBD2 (5 bases each). Trimming removed 1 base at V and 5 bases at J, with 17 bases between. The germline V gene encodes CDR1 LNHNV and CDR2 YYDKDF (reference sequence). The CDR3 covers 16 residues. In nucleotides, the CDR3 is TGTGCCACCAGCAGAGCTGGGCCAGGGCGAGGGGAGACCCAGTACTTC. Encoded protein: CATSRAGPGRGETQYF.

This clonotype was picked up many times. The rearrangement links TRBV20-1 to TRBJ2-5; TRBD1 aligns across 7 bases. V lost 6 bases to trimming and J lost 1 base; unmatched junction nucleotides: 5. Germline assignment: CDR1 DFQATT and CDR2 SNEGSKA (reference sequence). This CDR3 spans 13 amino acids. CDR3 sequence reads: CSAPGQPQETQYF. CDR3 sequence (DNA): TGCAGTGCCCCGGGACAGCCCCAAGAGACCCAGTACTTC.

The table lists this clonotype with many counts. V usage is TRBV6-1 and J usage is TRBJ2-7; the D is unclear. This CDR3 contains 14 residues. The V gene's germline CDR1 is MNHNS and CDR2 SASEGT. The germline V and J ends were trimmed by 7 bases and 2 bases, with 15 bases remaining between them. CDR3 bases: TGTGCCAGCAAGGTTGACTCCCACCCCTACGAGCAGTACTTC. Translation: CASKVDSHPYEQYF.

This clonotype has a handful of counts. The chain links TRBV5-1 to TRBJ1-1; D unresolved. The CDR3 spans 16 residues. Germline CDR1 is SGHRS and CDR2 is YFSETQ. Between the trimmed V and J ends, which lost 2 bases and 5 bases, there was a span of 19 bases. Written as DNA, the CDR3 is TGCGCCAGCAGCTTTCGTATCGGATCTGCGAAAACTGAAGCTTTCTTT. It codes for CASSFRIGSAKTEAFF.

The genes are TRBV9 and TRBJ2-7, with D perhaps matching TRBD1 (6 bases). Germline CDR1 reads SGDLS; CDR2 reads YYNGEE. The CDR3 spans 15 residues. V dropped 4 bases and J dropped 2 bases, with 16 bases sitting between them. Written as DNA, the CDR3 is TGTGCCAGCAGCACCCGGGACACACCAACCTACGAGCAGTACTTC. It yields the protein CASSTRDTPTYEQYF.

This clonotype was seen a few times. The chain links TRBV7-9 to TRBJ1-5, with TRBD1 matching over 7 bases. CDR3 size: 15 residues. Germline V gene lookup returns CDR1 SEHNR and CDR2 FQNEAQ (reference sequence). Losses at the gene ends were 0 bases for V and 7 bases for J; bases not matched to a gene: 6. Here the CDR3 reads CASSLALAGGQPQHF. The CDR3 bases are TGTGCCAGCAGCTTAGCGCTAGCAGGGGGGCAGCCCCAGCATTTT.

This clonotype showed up just a few times. The V and J genes are TRBV29-1 and TRBJ2-2, with a possible D match to TRBD2 (5 bases). The CDR3 contains 16 residues. CDR1 and CDR2 from the germline V gene are SQVTM and ANQGSEA. Trimming stripped 2 bases from V and 5 bases from J, with 18 bases between. The CDR3 region is CSVEIDGRGWTGELFF. DNA for the CDR3: TGCAGCGTTGAAATAGACGGCCGGGGATGGACCGGGGAGCTGTTTTTT.

This clonotype was picked up a small number of times. This chain joins TRBV19 and TRBJ2-7; 7 bases fit TRBD1. Germline CDR1 and CDR2: LNHDA and SQIVND (reference sequence). The CDR3 sequence is 17 residues long. The trim removed 5 bases at V and 7 bases at J, leaving 20 bases unmatched. This chain's CDR3 is CASSLGRPGQTRWEQYF. CDR3 sequence (DNA): TGTGCCAGTAGTCTAGGCCGTCCGGGACAGACAAGGTGGGAGCAGTACTTC. Together with reference TRBV19 and TRBJ2-7, the CDR3 gives the full variable domain: DGGITQSPKYLFRKEGQNVTLSCEQNLNHDAMYWYRQDPGQGLRLIYYSQIVNDFQKGDIAEGYSVSREKKESFPLTVTSAQKNPTAFYLCASSLGRPGQTRWEQYFGPGTRLTVT.